A single sample is the source of the 32 T cell receptor beta chains below, sequenced in a study of glioma-infiltrating T cells (TCRdb year 2016). The sample was run on an Illumina MiSeq. The iRepertoire nested amplicon-rescue multiplex PCR (arm-PCR) platform was used to amplify TCR alpha and beta CDR3 regions from RNA. TCRdb took the public reads, trimmed them with fastp at Q25, ran MiXCR for clone calling and kept in-frame beta chains. For every CDR3 protein sequence, its rows merge into one entry that carries the most common genes and DNA. The sample profile shows a few hundred thousand distinct CDR3 sequences; 41% of them were found once. The ten largest clones represent approximately 12% of the sample. The source material was glioma tissue, nonneoplastic brain tissue, or PBMCs (not recorded which). The receptors were sampled from a human donor with low-grade glioma or glioblastoma, undergoing nonglioma brain surgery, or in good health (not recorded which).

V usage is TRBV4-2 and J usage is TRBJ2-2, with D uncertain. Trimming stripped 0 bases from V and 6 bases from J, with 8 bases between. The germline V gene encodes CDR1 LGHNA and CDR2 YNFKEQ. This CDR3 has 14 residues. The CDR3 DNA follows: TGTGCCAGCAGCCAAGATAGACCACCCGGGGAGCTGTTTTTT. It is translated as CASSQDRPPGELFF.

The chain combines TRBV4-2 with TRBJ2-3; no definite D call. Per germline, CDR1 LGHNA and CDR2 YNFKEQ. This CDR3 has 13 amino acids. Trimming left V 0 bases short and J 6 bases short, with 7 bases between. CDR3 nucleotides: TGTGCCAGCAGCCAAGATGGGCCGGATACGCAGTATTTT. Amino acid sequence: CASSQDGPDTQYF.

This clonotype has at least ten counts. The rearrangement joins TRBV20-1 to TRBJ2-3, with D possibly matching TRBD2 (6 bases). The germline V and J ends were trimmed by 7 bases and 4 bases, with 12 bases remaining between them. The CDR3 has 12 amino acids. The germline gives CDR1 DFQATT, CDR2 SNEGSKA (reference sequence). The CDR3 DNA is TGCAGTGTTGGAGGGTATGCAGATACGCAGTATTTT. This translates into CSVGGYADTQYF.

This clonotype was seen more than once but under ten times. The V gene is TRBV20-1, the J gene TRBJ1-1; D gene ambiguous. From germline, CDR1 is DFQATT and CDR2 SNEGSKA (reference sequence). The CDR3 covers 15 residues. V shed 0 bases and J shed 6 bases, with 17 bases lying between them. CDR3 DNA: TGCAGTGCTAGAGATTTGAGGGAGAGTTTCGCTGAAGCTTTCTTT. The encoded protein is CSARDLRESFAEAFF.

A note on this clonotype: This sequence may be a read error, since a much larger clone differs from it by one base. The rearrangement links TRBV27 to TRBJ2-3; D possibly corresponds to TRBD1 (6 bases). The assigned J gene may be wrong: the sequence end matches TRBJ1-5 better. The CDR3 is 13 amino acids. Germline-derived CDR1 and CDR2 are MNHEY and SMNVEV (reference sequence). The CDR3 loop is CASSIGGADTQHF. DNA of the CDR3: TGTGCCAGCAGTATAGGGGGTGCAGATACGCAGCATTTT.

This clonotype was counted a single time. A much more abundant neighbour one base away suggests this may be a read error. The CDR3 DNA reads TGTGCCACCTTACCGTTTATGGTGGGCTCCTACAATGAGCAGTTCTTC. Protein product: CATLPFMVGSYNEQFF. This chain connects TRBV6-2 or TRBV6-3 to TRBJ2-1; D gene uncertain. The CDR3 totals 16 residues. V was cut by 10 bases and J by 0 bases, with 19 bases left in between. Germline CDR1 is MNHEY and CDR2 is SVGEGT.

The sample holds many counts of this clonotype. The V call is TRBV20-1, the J call TRBJ2-1; no reliable D call. The CDR3 is 13 residues long. V shed 6 bases and J shed 6 bases, with 15 bases lying between them. CDR1 DFQATT and CDR2 SNEGSKA come from the germline V gene (reference sequence). CDR3 in amino acids: CSAPYPLTNEQFF. The CDR3 bases are TGCAGTGCCCCCTACCCCCTCACCAATGAGCAGTTCTTC.

This clonotype was detected only a few times. The chain uses TRBV28 and TRBJ2-7, with 8 bases lining up with TRBD2. V dropped 3 bases and J dropped 0; count of bases not matched to a gene: 4. Germline assignment: CDR1 MDHEN and CDR2 SYDVKM. The CDR3 consists of 15 residues. In DNA form, the CDR3 reads TGTGCCAGCAGTTTCGGGGGGGTAAACTCCTACGAGCAGTACTTC. Translating it yields CASSFGGVNSYEQYF.

Remarks on this clonotype: With a much larger clone just one base away, this may be a read error. The chain employs TRBV28 and TRBJ2-1, with 8 bases lining up with TRBD2. Germline CDR1 MDHEN, CDR2 SYDVKM. The CDR3 totals 14 residues. V shed 7 bases and J 6 bases; nucleotides not matched to a gene: 8. The CDR3 sequence is CASIFSGIFNEQFF. Written as DNA, the CDR3 is TGTGCCAGCATCTTTAGCGGGATTTTCAATGAGCAGTTCTTC.

The V and J genes are TRBV4-1 and TRBJ2-1; TRBD2 is a possible D gene (5 bases). Germline-derived CDR1 and CDR2 are MGHRA and YSYEKL. Trimming cost V 0 bases and J 7 bases, with 13 bases left between them. This CDR3 is built from 15 residues. The CDR3 loop is CASSQEELVGNEQFF. As DNA, the CDR3 is TGCGCCAGCAGCCAAGAGGAACTAGTGGGGAATGAGCAGTTCTTC.

On this clonotype: Just one base apart from a much larger clone, this may be a read error. The CDR3 DNA reads as TGCAGTGCTGCAAGGGACAGGGGCAAAGATACGCAGTATTTT. Translating it yields CSAARDRGKDTQYF. This chain joins TRBV20-1 and TRBJ2-3, with 10 bases lining up with TRBD1. Germline V lookup: CDR1 DFQATT, CDR2 SNEGSKA (reference sequence). With V trimmed by 5 bases and J by 5 bases, 7 bases remained unmatched. The CDR3 length is 14 residues.

On this clonotype: With a much larger clone just one base away, this may be a read error. The chain uses TRBV27 and TRBJ2-2; perhaps TRBD2 as D (6 bases). V lost 3 bases and J lost 0, with 11 bases in between. The CDR3 totals 16 residues. CDR1 is MNHEY and CDR2 is SMNVEV in the germline V gene (reference sequence). Here the CDR3 reads CASSFTSLANTGELFF. CDR3 DNA: TGTGCCAGCAGTTTCACTAGCCTCGCGAACACCGGGGAGCTGTTTTTT.

This clonotype was seen only a few times. The gene calls are TRBV7-3 and TRBJ2-5; D ambiguous. There are 13 residues in the CDR3. Germline-derived CDR1 and CDR2 are SGHTA and FQGTGA. V gave up 2 bases and J gave up 4 bases, with 8 bases separating them. As DNA, the CDR3 is TGTGCCAGCAGCTTACGTGGGCCAGAGACCCAGTACTTC. Encoded protein: CASSLRGPETQYF. The variable domain in full, with the rest retrieved from reference TRBV7-3 and TRBJ2-5, is GAGVSQTPSNKVTEKGKYVELRCDPISGHTALYWYRQSLGQGPEFLIYFQGTGAADDSGLPNDRFFAVRPEGSVSTLKIQRTERGDSAVYLCASSLRGPETQYFGPGTRLLVL.

About this clonotype: This may arise from a read error, as a much more abundant clone is one base away. The rearrangement joins TRBV7-9 to TRBJ2-5, with 9 bases fitting TRBD2. This CDR3 has 17 amino acids. V shed 1 base, J shed 5 bases, and the junction held 11 bases outside the gene matches. Germline V gene data show CDR1 as SEHNR and CDR2 as FQNEAQ (reference sequence). CDR3 sequence reads: CASSLDDLGLARETQYF. The CDR3, as DNA: TGTGCCAGCAGCTTAGACGACCTAGGACTAGCGAGGGAGACCCAGTACTTC.

This clonotype was counted between two and nine times. The chain carries TRBV5-4 and TRBJ2-3; 9 positions agree with TRBD2. Trimming removed 7 bases from V and 4 bases from J; junction bases left unmatched: 10. This CDR3 spans 15 amino acids. Germline V gives CDR1 SGHNT, CDR2 YYREEE (reference sequence). DNA for the CDR3: TGTGCCAGCCGAGCAATAGCGGGAGTCCCAGATACGCAGTATTTT. This gives the protein CASRAIAGVPDTQYF.

This clonotype was found many times. The chain carries TRBV6-1 and TRBJ2-3; 12 positions match TRBD2. V lost 8 bases to trimming and J lost 5 bases; unmatched junction nucleotides: 5. The CDR3 sequence is 14 residues long. Looked up from germline, CDR1 is MNHNS and CDR2 is SASEGT. CDR3 in DNA: TGTGCCAGCCTACTAGCGGGAGGACAAGATACGCAGTATTTT. Encoded protein: CASLLAGGQDTQYF.

On this clonotype: This may be a read error: a much more frequent sequence differs by one nucleotide. V gene TRBV6-9 combines with J gene TRBJ2-3; 9 nucleotides match TRBD2. Germline V lookup: CDR1 MNHGY, CDR2 SVAAGI. CDR3 length equals 18 residues. In DNA form, the CDR3 reads TGTGCCAGCAGTTACCCCACTCAAGCGGGGGGTTTCACAGATAAGCAGTATTTT. Amino acids: CASSYPTQAGGFTDKQYF.

This clonotype came up a few times. The genes are TRBV4-1 and TRBJ1-2, with 7 bases identical to TRBD1. The germline V gene encodes CDR1 MGHRA and CDR2 YSYEKL. The J segment lost 5 bases and the V segment lost 2 bases, leaving 11 bases of the junction unmatched. The CDR3 spans 16 residues. The CDR3 protein is CASSQSFTGVGYGYTF. The CDR3 DNA follows: TGCGCCAGCAGCCAATCCTTCACAGGGGTGGGGTATGGCTACACCTTC.

Concerning this clonotype: Given a much more abundant clone one base away, this may be a read error. V is TRBV27 and J is TRBJ2-7; the D gene is possibly TRBD2 (5 bases). Trimming removed 2 bases at V and 3 bases at J, with 14 bases between. CDR3 length: 15 residues. The germline CDR1 and CDR2 sequences are MNHEY and SMNVEV (reference sequence). The CDR3 region is CASSLTSDGYYEQYF. The CDR3 nucleotides read TGTGCCAGCAGTTTAACTAGTGATGGCTACTACGAGCAGTACTTC.

In regard to this clonotype: A read error may be the cause here, since a much bigger clone is one base away. The CDR3 DNA is TGTGCCAGCAGCTTAAATGATTCACCCCTCCACTTT. It yields the protein CASSLNDSPLHF. V and J are TRBV7-2 and TRBJ1-6; D is unresolved. The CDR3 contains 12 residues. Trimming took off 2 bases at V and 8 bases at J, with 4 bases between the two ends. From germline, CDR1 is SGHTA and CDR2 FQGNSA.

Written as DNA, the CDR3 is TGTGCCAGCAGTTTATCGGCTAGCCGGGGGGCGGAGCAGTTCTTC. Amino acid sequence: CASSLSASRGAEQFF. The chain joins TRBV28 to TRBJ2-1; D is possibly TRBD2 (7 bases). Trimming stripped 1 base from V and 10 bases from J, with 17 bases between. Germline lookup yields CDR1 MDHEN and CDR2 SYDVKM. There are 15 residues in the CDR3.

To note about this clonotype: The CDR3 does not close with the conserved phenylalanine or tryptophan, likely indicating a read error. This chain joins TRBV4-1 and TRBJ2-7; TRBD2 agrees at 9 bases. There are 14 residues in the CDR3. Looked up from germline, CDR1 is MGHRA and CDR2 is YSYEKL. V trimming: 0 bases; J trimming: 3 bases; junction bases outside the gene matches: 0. CDR3: CASSQETSGYEQYS. CDR3 in DNA: TGCGCCAGCAGCCAAGAGACTAGCGGCTACGAGCAGTACTCC.

The sample holds one count of this clonotype. The chain joins TRBV6-6 to TRBJ1-1; D gene ambiguous. This CDR3 has 15 amino acids. Trimming removed 0 bases at V and 9 bases at J, with 17 bases between. Germline loops: CDR1 MNHNY, CDR2 SVGAGI (reference sequence). Here the CDR3 reads CASSYSTVSGAKAFF. In nucleotides, the CDR3 is TGTGCCAGCAGTTACTCCACAGTATCCGGCGCTAAAGCTTTCTTT.

There are a few counts of this clonotype. The V and J genes are TRBV19 and TRBJ1-1; 7 bases match TRBD1. J lost 0 bases, V lost 8 bases, and 6 bases had no gene match. Germline V gene lookup returns CDR1 LNHDA and CDR2 SQIVND (reference sequence). The CDR3 covers 14 residues. Written as DNA, the CDR3 is TGTGCCAGTGTCCTGGGACAGCTGAACACTGAAGCTTTCTTT. Its protein is CASVLGQLNTEAFF.

The V call is TRBV3-1, the J call TRBJ2-1, with 15 bases identical to TRBD2. The junction had 8 bases not matched to a gene; V was cut back by 4 bases and J by 16 bases. The CDR3 consists of 14 residues. Germline-derived CDR1 and CDR2 are LGHDT and YNNKEL (reference sequence). The CDR3 loop reads CASSLGLAGGHSFF. Written as DNA, the CDR3 is TGTGCCAGCAGCCTCGGACTAGCGGGAGGGCATAGTTTCTTC.

Only a few counts were recorded for this clonotype. The gene calls are TRBV7-2 and TRBJ2-5, with D maybe TRBD2 (5 bases). CDR1 is SGHTA and CDR2 is FQGNSA in the germline V gene. The CDR3 spans 14 residues. V was clipped by 5 bases and J by 5 bases, with 15 bases between them. The CDR3, as DNA: TGTGCCAGCAGCCCGGGAATGGGCCCGGAGACCCAGTACTTC. Amino acid sequence: CASSPGMGPETQYF.

This clonotype was detected only a few times. The CDR3 protein is CASSYDGVSSYEQYF. CDR3 sequence (DNA): TGTGCCAGCAGTTACGACGGTGTCTCATCCTACGAGCAGTACTTC. The chain combines TRBV6-2 or TRBV6-3 with TRBJ2-7, with D unresolved. CDR1 is MNHEY, CDR2 SVGEGT, per germline. This CDR3 is built from 15 residues. Trimming pared 2 bases from V and 1 base from J, leaving 12 bases between.

Only a few counts were recorded for this clonotype. The chain has TRBV20-1 and TRBJ2-7; D is unclear. The germline V and J ends were trimmed by 0 bases and 3 bases, with 15 bases remaining between them. The germline gives CDR1 DFQATT, CDR2 SNEGSKA (reference sequence). The CDR3 runs to 15 residues. This CDR3 reads CSARDRGLPRYEQYF. CDR3 nucleotide sequence: TGCAGTGCTAGAGATCGTGGGTTACCCCGCTACGAGCAGTACTTC.

The J gene is TRBJ2-3, the V gene TRBV4-2; D assignment may be TRBD1 or TRBD2 (5 bases each). The CDR3 loop spans 16 amino acids. Germline CDR1 LGHNA, CDR2 YNFKEQ. The V end lost 1 base, the J end lost 0 bases, and 11 bases lay between the germline ends. CDR3 region: CASSQGLGPSTDTQYF. CDR3 nucleotide sequence: TGTGCCAGCAGCCAAGGGTTGGGACCTAGCACAGATACGCAGTATTTT.

Concerning this clonotype: One end of the junction is discordant with germline, which a read error may explain. This chain uses TRBV4-2 with TRBJ1-4, with D possibly being TRBD1 (5 bases). The germline V gene encodes CDR1 LGHNA and CDR2 YNFKEQ. This CDR3 spans 13 amino acids. The CDR3 spells CASSRDGNGKLFF. The DNA for the CDR3 is TGTGCCAGCAGCCGGGACGGTAATGGAAAACTGTTTTTT.

Here the CDR3 reads CASKDPIRAKNIQYF. CDR3 nucleotide sequence: TGTGCCAGTAAGGATCCCATCCGAGCCAAAAACATTCAGTACTTC. The V gene is TRBV19, the J gene TRBJ2-4; D unresolved. Trimming removed 7 bases at V and 0 bases at J, with 13 bases between. There are 15 residues in the CDR3. Germline-derived CDR1 and CDR2 are LNHDA and SQIVND (reference sequence).

The chain is built from TRBV5-1 and TRBJ2-5; no definite D call. V shed 6 bases and J shed 1 base, with 16 bases lying between them. Germline CDR1 and CDR2: SGHRS and YFSETQ. The CDR3 has 15 residues. As DNA, the CDR3 is TGCGCCAGCACTCAGTCGGTCCAGCCCCAAGAGACCCAGTACTTC. Encoded protein: CASTQSVQPQETQYF.